The present TCR beta chain was sequenced within a study of T cell responses to AZD1222 COVID-19 vaccine. Study results and caveats: Regions 160-218 and 743-854 held dominance among vaccine-associated CD4 TCRs, which spanned spike.

A word on this clone: Its antigen is still unknown.

The protocol was immunoSEQ multiplex PCR, while the TCRdb copy is restricted to in-frame clones and leaves out a portion. The sample lists roughly 140,000 clones; around 91% were seen once. This specimen consisted of peripheral blood, obtained on day 0 of AZD1222 vaccination. This clonotype was sampled from an adult in good health.

DNA for the CDR3: TGCGCCAGCAGCTTGTCCACCTACGAGCAGTACTTC. Translating gives CASSLSTYEQYF. The V gene is TRBV5-1, the J gene TRBJ2-7; D call uncertain. V was pared by 1 base and J by 2 bases, with 4 bases between. The CDR3 spans 12 residues. CDR1 and CDR2 from the germline V gene are SGHRS and YFSETQ.